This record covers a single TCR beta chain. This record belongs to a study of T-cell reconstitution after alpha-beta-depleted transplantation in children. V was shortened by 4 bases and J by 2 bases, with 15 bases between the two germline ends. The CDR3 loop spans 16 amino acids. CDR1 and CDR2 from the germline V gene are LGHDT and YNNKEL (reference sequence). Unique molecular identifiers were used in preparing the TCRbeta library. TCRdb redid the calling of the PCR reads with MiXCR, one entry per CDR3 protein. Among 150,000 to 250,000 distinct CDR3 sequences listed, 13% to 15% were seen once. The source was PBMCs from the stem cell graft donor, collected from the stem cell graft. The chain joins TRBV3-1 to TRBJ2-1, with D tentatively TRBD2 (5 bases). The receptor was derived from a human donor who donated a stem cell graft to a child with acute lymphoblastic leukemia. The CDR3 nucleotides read TGTGCCAGCAGCCGATCAGGACTGGATACCTACAATGAGCAGTTCTTC. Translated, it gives CASSRSGLDTYNEQFF.